This TCR beta chain was found in a study of tumor-infiltrating lymphocytes in primary liver carcinoma (dated by TCRdb to 2017 to 2019). In the study overall: Of the five patients (three men and two women, aged 30 to 69 years), four had hepatocellular carcinoma and one had combined HCC and intrahepatic cholangiocarcinoma. The five patients had tumors of stage T1-T3 N0M0, with maximum diameters ranging from roughly 4.2 to 11 cm. Each sample produced about 3.5 to 8 million productive TCRbeta reads, and read depth showed no significant difference between tissue types. The study combined TCRbeta repertoire sequencing, expression microarrays and whole-exome sequencing across five regions of each liver tumor, with adjacent normal tissue and blood. A total of approximately 35 specimens from 5 patients, comprising about 25 tumor regions, 5 adjacent noncancerous liver tissues and 5 peripheral blood samples, were covered by TCRbeta repertoire sequencing. The approximately 25 tumor region samples were profiled with Agilent mRNA microarrays so that TCRbeta repertoire diversity could be related to the local molecular phenotype. Reproducibility between technical replicate repertoires was high, with correlation coefficients above 0.95 and mean shared-clone rates around 0.88.

Starting from 450 to 500 ng total RNA, TCRbeta-specific cDNA was produced by reverse transcription with a constant-region primer and ProtoScript II reverse transcriptase. TCRbeta libraries were built with three nested multiplex PCR rounds, a slightly modified ARM-PCR procedure. Sample barcodes and Illumina adapters were added in a final 25-cycle PCR with Deep VentR polymerase. Before sequencing, amplicons between 200 and 500 bp were purified from gel using a QIAquick gel extraction kit. The TCRbeta amplicons were sequenced with 250-bp paired-end reads on an Illumina HiSeq 2500. As for how the authors treated the data: Reads were quality-trimmed with Trimmomatic v0.33, and paired reads were merged with FLASH v1.2.11 to recover full CDR3 sequences. V, D and J germline segments were assigned to the rearranged TCRbeta sequences by MiGEC v1.2.1b. Clonotype statistics and Shannon-Wiener diversity indices were calculated with VDJtools v1.0.0. To reduce sampling bias, subsequent analyses other than the diversity analysis used only the 250 most abundant clonotypes in each sample. The public reads were reanalyzed by TCRdb: fastp trimming at Q25, MiXCR alignment, in-frame beta chains only. CDR3 protein duplicates are merged, each entry listing the most common genes and DNA. Clone size and V and J calls follow TCRdb, not the original study. This sample gives some 94,000 distinct CDR3 sequences in total; about 70% of them show up just once. The top ten hold 7.5% to 10% of the sample.

Without any cell sorting, total RNA and DNA were extracted together from around 20-30 mg of bulk tissue using the AllPrep DNA/RNA mini kit. Between November 2015 and early 2016, about five patients in China with histopathologically diagnosed primary liver carcinoma had their tumors surgically resected. Chronic HBV infection was present in the patients, and the patients were treatment-naive at sampling. Each tumor was sampled at five spatially separated regions: the tumor centre plus the superior, inferior, left-lateral and right-lateral poles. Histology showed that every tumor sample contained more than 80% viable tumor cells. Fresh tumor and adjacent tissue pieces were bisected; one half was stored in RNAlater at -80°C, the other sent for histology. As to this clonotype: The specificity of this receptor is unknown. A much larger clone differs by one base, so this may be a read error. Lacking the conserved final phenylalanine or tryptophan, this CDR3 likely reflects a read error.

Study-wide findings and limitations: Because the samples were bulk and unsorted, CD4+ and CD8+ T cell repertoires could not be compared. The study included only four to six patients, and the authors note findings should be validated in a larger study. Just about 8-24% of top clones turned up in all five regions of a tumor, which suggests spatial heterogeneity among tumor-infiltrating T cells. Only the TCR beta chain was sequenced, which likely underestimates true repertoire diversity because unpaired alpha chains were not captured. A significantly larger repertoire fraction was made up by the top 250 clones in tumors than in blood (p = 0.039). Consistent with antigen-driven expansion, pairs of tumor regions showed higher repertoire overlap (mean roughly 36%) than either tumor-adjacent pairs (roughly 17%) or tumor-blood pairs (roughly 15%).

The sequence was obtained from a woman aged 55-69 years with primary liver carcinoma and hepatitis B virus infection. The sequencing sample was made of liver tumor tissue from sampling region 5. The label giving this sample's cell subset or site can be read as: tumor region T5, tumor centre.

The sequenced DNA is TGTGCCAGCAGCCTTGGACAGGAGCCCTACGAGCAGTACTTA. The encoded protein is CASSLGQEPYEQYL. This receptor chain uses TRBV7-9 and TRBJ2-7, with 7 middle bases fitting TRBD1. Looking up the germline V gene (reference sequence) yields CDR1 SEHNR and CDR2 FQNEAQ. V ends up 5 bases short and J 2 bases short, with an unmatched junction base count of 6. The CDR3 region is 14 residues in length, termini included. Of all the DNA, just the CDR3 is kept, 42 bases in frame from base 1.